The 32 T cell receptor beta chains below come from one sample, sequenced in a study of T cell responses to AZD1222 COVID-19 vaccine (dated by TCRdb to the early 2020s). The library came from the immunoSEQ multiplex PCR assay. Entries here come from immuneACCESS through TCRdb and include only in-frame sequences with V and J called. Some clones fail to appear in such tables; in the studies checked, an unresolved V gene covers under half of the shortfall, and the cause of the remainder is unknown. In all, the sample holds roughly 150,000 clones, and approximately 92% of those were seen once. Jointly, the top ten make up roughly 2.2% of the sample. Read against the paper, the sample's time point label means: baseline before first vaccination. This specimen was peripheral blood, taken on day 0 of AZD1222 vaccination. Source of these receptors: an adult in good health.

V usage is TRBV6-5 and J usage is TRBJ2-1, with TRBD2 matching 8 bases. The CDR3 loop spans 15 amino acids. J was trimmed by 9 bases and V by 0 bases; bases with no gene match: 7. The V gene's germline CDR1 is MNHEY and CDR2 SVGAGI. The CDR3 DNA follows: TGTGCCAGCAGTTACTCGATTAGCGGGAAGAGTGAGCAGTTCTTC. This gives the protein CASSYSISGKSEQFF.

A single count supports this clone. CDR3 residues: CASSPTGNRERSGNTIYF. The CDR3 DNA reads as TGTGCCAGCTCACCTACGGGAAACAGGGAGCGCTCTGGAAACACCATATATTTT. The chain combines TRBV18 with TRBJ1-3; TRBD1 might be the D (6 bases). The CDR3 is 18 amino acids. From germline, CDR1 is KGHSH and CDR2 LQKENI. Trimming cost V 3 bases and J 0 bases, with 18 bases left between them.

CDR3 in amino acids: CASSLGQGAWQPQHF. The CDR3, as DNA: TGTGCCAGCAGCTTGGGACAGGGGGCTTGGCAGCCCCAGCATTTT. V is TRBV7-2 and J is TRBJ1-5; 12 bases align to TRBD1. V shed 3 bases, J shed 7 bases, and the junction held 4 bases outside the gene matches. Germline CDR1 reads SGHTA; CDR2 reads FQGNSA. This CDR3 has 15 amino acids.

This chain uses TRBV25-1 with TRBJ2-1; TRBD2 matches at 12 bases. The CDR3 spans 15 residues. With V trimmed by 5 bases and J by 4 bases, 3 bases remained unmatched. Germline V CDR1 and CDR2: MGHDK, SYGVNS. The chain's CDR3 is CASSPGTSGYNEQFF. The CDR3 nucleotides are TGTGCCAGCAGTCCCGGGACTAGCGGGTACAATGAGCAGTTCTTC.

J is TRBJ1-1 and V is TRBV19; the match to TRBD1 covers 10 bases. Germline lookup yields CDR1 LNHDA and CDR2 SQIVND (reference sequence). V gave up 7 bases and J gave up 4 bases; unmatched junction bases: 15. The CDR3 is made up of 17 amino acids. The CDR3 coding sequence is TGTGCCAGTATTCAGTTCGGGACAGGGGTGGACGGCACTGAAGCTTTCTTT. Protein sequence: CASIQFGTGVDGTEAFF.

This clone was found once. V gene TRBV7-9 combines with J gene TRBJ2-2, with TRBD2 matching 11 bases. The length of the CDR3 is 19 residues. Germline CDR1 reads SEHNR; CDR2 reads FQNEAQ (reference sequence). V lost 5 bases to trimming and J lost 4 bases; unmatched junction nucleotides: 15. CDR3 protein: CASSPPPEASGRFTGELFF. The CDR3 DNA reads as TGTGCCAGCAGCCCCCCCCCGGAGGCTAGCGGGAGGTTCACCGGGGAGCTGTTTTTT.

This clone is medium-sized within its sample. The chain has TRBV6-5 and TRBJ1-4; tentative D call: TRBD1 (6 bases). V was pared by 4 bases and J by 5 bases, with 11 bases between. The CDR3 consists of 14 residues. CDR1 is MNHEY, CDR2 SVGAGI, per germline. The CDR3 nucleotides are TGTGCCAGCAGTTCGGGACAAGAAAATGAAAAACTGTTTTTT. Residues: CASSSGQENEKLFF.

The CDR3 DNA reads as TGTGCCATCAGAACTACAGGGGCTGATTCACCCCTCCACTTT. Translating it yields CAIRTTGADSPLHF. This chain connects TRBV10-3 to TRBJ1-6; 7 positions match TRBD1. In germline, CDR1 is ENHRY, CDR2 SYGVKD. This CDR3 region has 14 residues. The V and J ends lost 6 bases and 8 bases, in that order; junction bases with no gene match: 7.

This clone appeared once. This chain links TRBV4-1 with TRBJ2-5; TRBD1 or TRBD2 may be the D gene (5 bases each). In germline, CDR1 is MGHRA, CDR2 YSYEKL. The CDR3 sequence is 13 residues long. V was shortened by 6 bases and J by 5 bases, with 13 bases between the two germline ends. The CDR3 reads CASSGAGAETQYF. CDR3 nucleotide sequence: TGCGCCAGCAGTGGGGCCGGGGCGGAGACCCAGTACTTC.

The chain employs TRBV5-4 and TRBJ2-3; 9 bases are shared with TRBD2. The CDR3 is made up of 16 amino acids. The germline V gene has CDR1 SGHNT and CDR2 YYREEE (reference sequence). Unmatched junction bases numbered 7, after V lost 4 bases and J lost 1 base. CDR3 bases: TGTGCCAGCAGCCCCGATAGCGGGGGAGGCACAGATACGCAGTATTTT. Protein product: CASSPDSGGGTDTQYF.

In the case of this clone: The junction departs from germline at one end; a sequencing error may be responsible. J is TRBJ1-2 and V is TRBV2; TRBD1 might be the D (5 bases). Germline CDR1 SNHLY, CDR2 FYNNEI. The CDR3 is 13 amino acids. DNA for the CDR3: TGTGCCAGCAGCGAAGGGGTTGGCTATGGCTACACCTTC. Its protein product is CASSEGVGYGYTF.

The chain combines TRBV6-5 with TRBJ1-4; possibly TRBD1 for D (5 bases). CDR3 length equals 15 residues. V shed 8 bases and J shed 3 bases, with 16 bases lying between them. The germline V gene encodes CDR1 MNHEY and CDR2 SVGAGI. The CDR3 DNA follows: TGTGCCAGCTCCAGACTTAGACAGCCTAATGAAAAACTGTTTTTT. It specifies CASSRLRQPNEKLFF.

The chain uses TRBV4-1 and TRBJ2-7; TRBD2 aligns across 7 bases. The germline V gene has CDR1 MGHRA and CDR2 YSYEKL. J was trimmed by 2 bases and V by 3 bases; bases with no gene match: 10. This CDR3 spans 16 amino acids. CDR3 residues: CASSHDGGSAAYEQYF. CDR3 in DNA: TGCGCCAGCAGCCACGACGGCGGGAGTGCGGCCTACGAGCAGTACTTC.

The chain employs TRBV4-1 and TRBJ2-7; TRBD1 matches at 8 bases. The CDR3 spans 16 residues. With V trimmed by 0 bases and J by 2 bases, 6 bases remained unmatched. In germline, CDR1 is MGHRA, CDR2 YSYEKL. CDR3 coding DNA: TGCGCCAGCAGCCAAGAGGACGACAGGGGCCCCTACGAGCAGTACTTC. Translated: CASSQEDDRGPYEQYF.

V usage is TRBV5-1 and J usage is TRBJ2-2; D could derive from TRBD1 or TRBD2 (5 bases each). Per the germline V gene, CDR1 is SGHRS and CDR2 is YFSETQ. With 7 bases removed from V and 5 bases from J, the gap between germline ends came to 15 bases. CDR3 size: 14 residues. The CDR3 bases are TGCGCCAGCCGGGACGGGAAGGAGACCGGGGAGCTGTTTTTT. Translated: CASRDGKETGELFF.

The gene calls are TRBV5-1 and TRBJ2-1, with unresolved D. The CDR3 loop spans 12 amino acids. Between the trimmed V and J ends, which lost 5 bases and 6 bases, there was a span of 9 bases. In germline, CDR1 is SGHRS, CDR2 YFSETQ. CDR3 sequence: CASRRSGNEQFF. The DNA for the CDR3 is TGCGCCAGCAGAAGGAGTGGCAATGAGCAGTTCTTC.

The gene calls are TRBV27 and TRBJ2-6; 10 bases are a match to TRBD1. Germline CDR1 reads MNHEY; CDR2 reads SMNVEV (reference sequence). The CDR3 has 20 residues. The ends lost 2 bases at V and 0 bases at J; junction bases unmatched: 10. The CDR3 bases are TGTGCCAGCAGTTTACCAACATGGACAGGGGGGAGCTCTGGGGCCAACGTCCTGACTTTC. This encodes CASSLPTWTGGSSGANVLTF.

This chain uses TRBV7-7 with TRBJ2-7; D is perhaps TRBD1 (5 bases). CDR1 SSHAT and CDR2 FNYEAQ come from the germline V gene (reference sequence). The CDR3 length is 15 residues. Trimming took off 1 base at V and 3 bases at J, with 13 bases between the two ends. CDR3 protein: CASSLEGRPDYEQYF. The CDR3 DNA sequence: TGTGCCAGCAGCTTAGAGGGGCGCCCGGACTACGAGCAGTACTTC.

The gene calls are TRBV7-8 and TRBJ2-5, with D unresolved. The germline V gene encodes CDR1 SGHVS and CDR2 FQNEAQ. V was shortened by 1 base and J by 2 bases, with 5 bases between the two germline ends. The CDR3 is made up of 13 amino acids. The CDR3 here is CASSLGSQETQYF. CDR3 nucleotides: TGTGCCAGCAGCTTAGGTTCTCAAGAGACCCAGTACTTC.

This clone was detected only once. V gene TRBV14 combines with J gene TRBJ2-2; 9 nucleotides align to TRBD2. The CDR3 runs 16 residues. Losses at the gene ends were 0 bases for V and 2 bases for J; bases not matched to a gene: 1. Germline V lookup: CDR1 SGHDN, CDR2 FVKESK. In DNA, the CDR3 is TGTGCCAGCAGCCAAGAGACTAGCGGTAACACCGGGGAGCTGTTTTTT. Its protein product is CASSQETSGNTGELFF.

The J gene is TRBJ1-2, the V gene TRBV6-2 or TRBV6-3, with D unresolved. The germline gives CDR1 MNHEY, CDR2 SVGEGT. The CDR3 is made up of 13 amino acids. The V and J ends lost 0 bases and 8 bases respectively, with 10 bases between them. CDR3 DNA sequence: TGTGCCAGCAGTTACTCGGATGGGTGGGGCTACACCTTC. It codes for CASSYSDGWGYTF.

The chain carries TRBV2 and TRBJ1-1; TRBD1 agrees at 7 bases. Trimming cost V 0 bases and J 8 bases; bases outside gene matches: 9. Germline loops: CDR1 SNHLY, CDR2 FYNNEI. This CDR3 is 15 amino acids long. The CDR3 sequence: CASSEALQGVHEAFF. The CDR3 DNA sequence: TGTGCCAGCAGTGAAGCGCTCCAGGGGGTCCACGAAGCTTTCTTT.

In its sample, this clone was seen once. The V and J genes are TRBV27 and TRBJ2-2, with unresolved D. V lost 3 bases and J 5 bases, leaving 7 bases between the germline ends. From germline, CDR1 is MNHEY and CDR2 SMNVEV (reference sequence). This CDR3 region has 13 residues. The CDR3 nucleotides read TGTGCCAGCAGTTTCAGGTCTACCGGGGAGCTGTTTTTT. Its translation is CASSFRSTGELFF.

This clone has just one count. The CDR3 DNA follows: TGTGCCAGTAGTCCCCAGACTCCTGGAAACACCATATATTTT. The encoded protein is CASSPQTPGNTIYF. The chain is built from TRBV19 and TRBJ1-3; D ambiguous. V shed 5 bases and J shed 2 bases, with 10 bases lying between them. CDR1 is LNHDA and CDR2 is SQIVND in the germline V gene (reference sequence). This CDR3 contains 14 residues.

This chain connects TRBV5-1 to TRBJ1-2, with 7 bases identical to TRBD1. The germline gives CDR1 SGHRS, CDR2 YFSETQ. V dropped 4 bases and J dropped 6; count of bases not matched to a gene: 6. CDR3 size: 13 residues. The DNA for the CDR3 is TGCGCCAGCAGCGTCGACAGGGAGGATGGCTACACCTTC. Its protein is CASSVDREDGYTF.

This clone was picked up one time. The V call is TRBV5-1, the J call TRBJ2-7; 7 nucleotides match TRBD1. The germline V gene encodes CDR1 SGHRS and CDR2 YFSETQ. The J segment lost 5 bases and the V segment lost 4 bases, leaving 9 bases of the junction unmatched. There are 14 residues in the CDR3. CDR3 in DNA: TGCGCCAGCAGCGATGGCAGGGGGTTCGACGAGCAGTACTTC. Protein product: CASSDGRGFDEQYF.

The chain is built from TRBV5-1 and TRBJ2-1, with TRBD2 matching over 11 bases. CDR1 and CDR2 from the germline V gene are SGHRS and YFSETQ. The CDR3 is 16 residues long. V shed 4 bases, J shed 5 bases, and the junction held 8 bases outside the gene matches. The CDR3 reads CASSALAGVSDNEQFF. For the CDR3, the DNA is TGCGCCAGCAGCGCACTAGCGGGAGTATCGGACAATGAGCAGTTCTTC.

The chain recombines TRBV18 with TRBJ2-7; 11 positions match TRBD2. This CDR3 comprises 18 residues. Losses at the gene ends were 5 bases for V and 0 bases for J; bases not matched to a gene: 12. Germline CDR1 and CDR2: KGHSH and LQKENI. For the CDR3, the DNA is TGTGCCAGCTCAGCGGGTCCGGGACTAGCGGTCCCCTCCTACGAGCAGTACTTC. Encoded protein: CASSAGPGLAVPSYEQYF.

A single count supports this clone. The rearrangement joins TRBV7-9 to TRBJ1-5; D remains ambiguous. The germline V gene has CDR1 SEHNR and CDR2 FQNEAQ (reference sequence). The CDR3 is made up of 14 amino acids. The germline V and J ends were trimmed by 3 bases and 8 bases, with 14 bases remaining between them. CDR3 sequence (DNA): TGTGCCAGCAGCTTGGCAGGCTCCCAGGAGCCCCAGCATTTT. Its protein product is CASSLAGSQEPQHF.

The chain carries TRBV4-3 and TRBJ1-2, with 11 bases fitting TRBD1. The CDR3 sequence is 15 residues long. The V gene's germline CDR1 is LGHNA and CDR2 YSLEER. The trim removed 1 base at V and 4 bases at J, leaving 2 bases unmatched. The CDR3 here is CASSQGTGGVYGYTF. CDR3 coding DNA: TGCGCCAGCAGCCAAGGGACAGGGGGCGTCTATGGCTACACCTTC.

This chain links TRBV9 with TRBJ2-1, with 10 bases that match TRBD2. V shed 0 bases and J 7 bases; nucleotides not matched to a gene: 7. Per the germline V gene, CDR1 is SGDLS and CDR2 is YYNGEE. This CDR3 spans 16 amino acids. The CDR3 here is CASSVGLAGAGNEQFF. The CDR3 DNA reads as TGTGCCAGCAGCGTAGGTCTAGCGGGAGCGGGGAATGAGCAGTTCTTC.

The chain couples TRBV6-5 to TRBJ1-3; TRBD1 matches 7 bases. The CDR3 runs 14 residues. V gave up 4 bases and J gave up 4 bases; unmatched junction bases: 4. In germline, CDR1 is MNHEY, CDR2 SVGAGI. CDR3 sequence: CASSFTGEGNTIYF. The CDR3 DNA sequence: TGTGCCAGCAGTTTTACAGGGGAGGGAAACACCATATATTTT.